A selection of T cell receptor beta chains follows, all from one sample in a study of T cell changes during pregnancy in multiple sclerosis. Measured with immunoSEQ multiplex PCR; TCRdb has only the in-frame clones, and not every one. Of 35,000 to 40,000 clones in the sample, roughly 90% were seen once. This sample comprised CD8+ T cells from peripheral blood mononuclear cells, obtained in the third trimester of pregnancy. The receptors were sampled from a female donor with multiple sclerosis, enrolled in a pregnancy study. Both conserved end residues are part of each CDR3. The order of the fields is V gene, clone size, D gene, J gene, CDR3 DNA, CDR3 protein. D genes are given only for firm matches. A row's size may be missing; if present it is once, few, many or a size class.

>TRBV13|NA|NA|TRBJ2-3
TGTGCCAGCAGCTTCCAGGGGACCTCCACAGATACGCAGTATTTT
CASSFQGTSTDTQYF
>TRBV4-2|many|NA|TRBJ1-4
TGTGCCAGCAGCCAAGATTCGGATGAAAAACTGTTTTTT
CASSQDSDEKLFF
>TRBV19|NA|TRBD2|TRBJ2-7
TGTGCCAGTAGTGTTCTAGCGGGAAATGAGCAGTACTTC
CASSVLAGNEQYF
>TRBV7-6|NA|NA|TRBJ1-1
TGTGCCAGCAGGACAGGTAACACTGAAGCTTTCTTT
CASRTGNTEAFF
>TRBV7-9|NA|NA|TRBJ1-6
TGTGCCAGCAGCGAGTCCTTGAAGGGGTCACCCCTCCACTTT
CASSESLKGSPLHF
>TRBV27|NA|NA|TRBJ2-7
TGTGCCAGCAGTTTGTACGGGACACTAAGCTCCTACGAGCAGTACTTC
CASSLYGTLSSYEQYF
>TRBV28|once|TRBD2|TRBJ2-7
TGTGCCAGCAGTTTAGGTAGCGGGGAGACTATCGAGCAGTACTTC
CASSLGSGETIEQYF
>TRBV2|NA|TRBD2|TRBJ2-7
TGTGCCAGCTGGATACAAGCGGGAGATCCCTACGAGCAGTACTTC
CASWIQAGDPYEQYF
>TRBV7-9|once|NA|TRBJ1-2
TGTGCCAGCAGCCGCGGCGCGGTCGGTAGCTATGGCTACACCTTC
CASSRGAVGSYGYTF
>TRBV7-2|NA|TRBD2|TRBJ2-1
TGTGCCAGCAGCTTAGGGGCCGGGAGGGCCTTCAATGAGCAGTTCTTC
CASSLGAGRAFNEQFF
>TRBV4-2|NA|NA|TRBJ2-7
TGTGCCAGCAGCCAAGTTCTGGGGGCGCCGGAGCAGTACTTC
CASSQVLGAPEQYF
>TRBV15|once|TRBD2|TRBJ2-1
TGTGCCACCAGCAGAGATACTTCGCCGGGACTAGCGCTCGAGCAGTTCTTC
CATSRDTSPGLALEQFF
>TRBV28|NA|TRBD1|TRBJ1-1
TGTGCCAGCAGTTTGGAGGGGGCGGGCACTGAAGCTTTCTTT
CASSLEGAGTEAFF
>TRBV9|NA|TRBD1|TRBJ1-3
TGTGCCAGCAGCGTAGATGGGACAGAAAAAACAGGAAACACCATATATTTT
CASSVDGTEKTGNTIYF
>TRBV19|NA|NA|TRBJ2-7
TGTGCCAGTAGTATGACAGGAAAGAACTACGAGCAGTACTTC
CASSMTGKNYEQYF
>TRBV4-3|NA|TRBD2|TRBJ2-7
TGCGCCAGCAGCCCTGGACTAGCGGGCCCCTACGAGCAGTACTTC
CASSPGLAGPYEQYF
>TRBV7-6|NA|NA|TRBJ2-3
TGTGCCAGCAGCTTAGTCCATACAGATACGCAGTATTTT
CASSLVHTDTQYF
>TRBV19|once|TRBD1|TRBJ1-4
TGTGCCAGTACCGACAGGGGAGGCCTTTATGAAAAACTGTTTTTT
CASTDRGGLYEKLFF
>TRBV5-1|NA|NA|TRBJ1-1
TGCGCCAGCAGCCCCCAGGAAGGGGGCACTGAAGCTTTCTTT
CASSPQEGGTEAFF
>TRBV5-6|NA|NA|TRBJ1-3
TGTGCCAGCAGCTTTGGCAACGGAAACACCATATATTTT
CASSFGNGNTIYF
>TRBV5-4|NA|TRBD1|TRBJ2-2
TGTGCCAGCAGCTACTTGCGGCCTCCGGGACAGGGGAACACCGGGGAGCTGTTTTTT
CASSYLRPPGQGNTGELFF
>TRBV5-1|NA|TRBD1|TRBJ2-5
TGCGCCAGCAGCCGAAGGACAGGTTCAGAGACCCAGTACTTC
CASSRRTGSETQYF
>TRBV28|NA|TRBD2|TRBJ2-2
TGTGCCAGCAGTTTGCTAGCGGGAGGAGTGGGCGGGGAGCTGTTTTTT
CASSLLAGGVGGELFF
>TRBV4-2|NA|TRBD2|TRBJ2-1
TGTGCCAGCAGCCCTAGGGTACCGGGACTAGCGGACAATGAGCAGTTCTTC
CASSPRVPGLADNEQFF
>TRBV11-2|once|NA|TRBJ2-7
TGTGCCCCAGGGGAGGGGCCCTACGAGCAGTACTTC
CAPGEGPYEQYF
>TRBV7-9|NA|NA|TRBJ2-1
TGTGCCAGCAGCCCTTACAGGGATGAGCAGTTCTTC
CASSPYRDEQFF
>TRBV7-9|NA|NA|TRBJ1-2
TGTGCCAGCAGCTTACCAGGGAAATATGGCTACACCTTC
CASSLPGKYGYTF
>TRBV7-9|NA|TRBD1|TRBJ1-3
TGTGCCAGCAGCCCGGACAGGGGATCGGCTGGAAACACCATATATTTT
CASSPDRGSAGNTIYF